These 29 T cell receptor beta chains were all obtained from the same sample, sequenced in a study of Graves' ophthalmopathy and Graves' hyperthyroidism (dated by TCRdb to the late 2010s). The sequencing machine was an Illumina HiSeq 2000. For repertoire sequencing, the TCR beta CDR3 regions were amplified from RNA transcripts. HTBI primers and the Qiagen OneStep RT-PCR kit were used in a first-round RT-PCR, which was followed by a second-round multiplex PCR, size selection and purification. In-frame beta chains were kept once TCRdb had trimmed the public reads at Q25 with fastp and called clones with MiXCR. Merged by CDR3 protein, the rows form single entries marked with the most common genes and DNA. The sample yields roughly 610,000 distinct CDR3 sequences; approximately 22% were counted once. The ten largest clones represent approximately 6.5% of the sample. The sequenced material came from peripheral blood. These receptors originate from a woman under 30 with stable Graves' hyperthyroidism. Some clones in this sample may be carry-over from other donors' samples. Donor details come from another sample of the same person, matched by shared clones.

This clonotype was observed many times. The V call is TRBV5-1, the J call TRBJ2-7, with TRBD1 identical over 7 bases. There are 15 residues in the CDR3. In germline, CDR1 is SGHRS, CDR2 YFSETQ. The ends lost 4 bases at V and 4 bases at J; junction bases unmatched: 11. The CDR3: CASSLVSGTAYEQYF. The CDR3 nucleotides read TGCGCCAGCAGCCTTGTATCAGGGACAGCTTACGAGCAGTACTTC.

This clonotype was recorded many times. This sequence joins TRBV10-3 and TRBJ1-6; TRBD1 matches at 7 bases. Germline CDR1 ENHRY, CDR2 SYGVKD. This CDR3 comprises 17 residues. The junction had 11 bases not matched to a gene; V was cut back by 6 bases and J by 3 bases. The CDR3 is CAISKTGSDFYNSPLHF. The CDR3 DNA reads TGTGCCATCAGCAAGACAGGGAGCGACTTCTATAATTCACCCCTCCACTTT.

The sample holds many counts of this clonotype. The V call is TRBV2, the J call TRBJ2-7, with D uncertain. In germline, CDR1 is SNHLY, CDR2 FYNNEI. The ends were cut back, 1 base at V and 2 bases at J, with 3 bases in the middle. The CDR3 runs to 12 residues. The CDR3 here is CASSEDTYEQYF. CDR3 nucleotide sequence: TGTGCCAGCAGTGAAGACACCTACGAGCAGTACTTC.

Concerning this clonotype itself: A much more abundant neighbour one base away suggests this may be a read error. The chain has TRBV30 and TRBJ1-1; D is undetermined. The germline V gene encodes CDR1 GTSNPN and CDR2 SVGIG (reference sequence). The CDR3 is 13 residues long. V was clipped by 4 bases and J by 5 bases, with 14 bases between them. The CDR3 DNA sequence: TGTGCCTGGACTTCTGTGGAGGGAACTGAAGCTTTCTTT. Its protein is CAWTSVEGTEAFF.

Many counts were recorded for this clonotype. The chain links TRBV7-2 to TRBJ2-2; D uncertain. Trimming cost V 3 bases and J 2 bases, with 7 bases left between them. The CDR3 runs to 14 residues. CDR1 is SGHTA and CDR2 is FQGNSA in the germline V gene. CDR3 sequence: CASSFVPNTGELFF. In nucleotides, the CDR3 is TGTGCCAGCAGCTTCGTACCAAACACCGGGGAGCTGTTTTTT.

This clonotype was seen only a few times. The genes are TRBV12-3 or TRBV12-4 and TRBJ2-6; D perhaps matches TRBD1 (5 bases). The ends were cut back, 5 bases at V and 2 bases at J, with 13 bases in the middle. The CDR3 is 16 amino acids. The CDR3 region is CASSPLDIPGANVLTF. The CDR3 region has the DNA TGTGCCAGCAGTCCCTTGGACATCCCTGGGGCCAACGTCCTGACTTTC.

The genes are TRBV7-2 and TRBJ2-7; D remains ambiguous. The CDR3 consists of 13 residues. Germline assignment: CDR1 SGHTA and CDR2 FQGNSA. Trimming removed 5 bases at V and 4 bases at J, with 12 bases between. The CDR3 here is CASSHPTDYEQYF. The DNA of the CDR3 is TGTGCCAGCAGCCACCCTACGGATTACGAGCAGTACTTC.

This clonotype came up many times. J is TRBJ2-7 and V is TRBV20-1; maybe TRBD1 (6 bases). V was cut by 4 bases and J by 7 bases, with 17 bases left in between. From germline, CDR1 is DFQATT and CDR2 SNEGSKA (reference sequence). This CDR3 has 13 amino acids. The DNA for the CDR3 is TGCAGTGCTACCAGACAGGTCAAGGAAGAGCAGTACTTC. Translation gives CSATRQVKEEQYF.

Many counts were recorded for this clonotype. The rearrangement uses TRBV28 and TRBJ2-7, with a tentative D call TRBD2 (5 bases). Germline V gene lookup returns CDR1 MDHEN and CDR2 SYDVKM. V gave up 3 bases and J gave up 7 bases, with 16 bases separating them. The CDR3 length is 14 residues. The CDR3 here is CASSFLRGSQEQYF. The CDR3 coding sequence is TGTGCCAGCAGTTTCTTGAGAGGGTCCCAGGAGCAGTACTTC.

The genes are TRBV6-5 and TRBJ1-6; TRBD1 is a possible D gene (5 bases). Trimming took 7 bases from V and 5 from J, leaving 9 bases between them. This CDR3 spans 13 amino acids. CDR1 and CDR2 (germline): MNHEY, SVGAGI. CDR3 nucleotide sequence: TGTGCCAGCAACGGGGGAGATAATTCACCCCTCCACTTT. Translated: CASNGGDNSPLHF.

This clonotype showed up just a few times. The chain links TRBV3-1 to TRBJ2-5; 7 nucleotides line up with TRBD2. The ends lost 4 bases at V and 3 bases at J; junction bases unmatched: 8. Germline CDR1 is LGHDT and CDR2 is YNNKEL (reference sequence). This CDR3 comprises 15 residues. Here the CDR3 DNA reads TGTGCCAGCAGCCCAACCTCCGGGACTAAAGAGACCCAGTACTTC. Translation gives CASSPTSGTKETQYF.

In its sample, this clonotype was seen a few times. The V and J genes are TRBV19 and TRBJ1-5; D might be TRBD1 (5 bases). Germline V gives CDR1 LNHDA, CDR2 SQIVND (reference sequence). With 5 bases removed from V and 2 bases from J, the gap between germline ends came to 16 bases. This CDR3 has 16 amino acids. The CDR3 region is CASSLPRRDRNQPQHF. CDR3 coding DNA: TGTGCCAGTAGTCTCCCCCGGAGGGACCGCAATCAGCCCCAGCATTTT. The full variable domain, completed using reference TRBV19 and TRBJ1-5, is DGGITQSPKYLFRKEGQNVTLSCEQNLNHDAMYWYRQDPGQGLRLIYYSQIVNDFQKGDIAEGYSVSREKKESFPLTVTSAQKNPTAFYLCASSLPRRDRNQPQHFGDGTRLSIL.

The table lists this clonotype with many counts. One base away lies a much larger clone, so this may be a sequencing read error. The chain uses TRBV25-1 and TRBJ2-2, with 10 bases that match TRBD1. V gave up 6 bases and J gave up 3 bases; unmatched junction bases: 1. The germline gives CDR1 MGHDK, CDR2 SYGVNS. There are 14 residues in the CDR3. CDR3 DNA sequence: TGTGCCAGCAGGGACAGGGGGTACACCGGGGAGCTGTTTTTT. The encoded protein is CASRDRGYTGELFF.

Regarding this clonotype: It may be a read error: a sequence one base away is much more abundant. The CDR3 coding sequence is TGTGCCAGCAGCCCCTACCGGGACAGGGCAGGGTGGCAGTACTTC. Translation gives CASSPYRDRAGWQYF. The chain joins TRBV11-2 to TRBJ2-7; TRBD1 aligns across 9 bases. This CDR3 contains 15 residues. V lost 5 bases and J lost 9; bases outside the gene matches: 14. Germline-derived CDR1 and CDR2 are SGHAT and FQNNGV.

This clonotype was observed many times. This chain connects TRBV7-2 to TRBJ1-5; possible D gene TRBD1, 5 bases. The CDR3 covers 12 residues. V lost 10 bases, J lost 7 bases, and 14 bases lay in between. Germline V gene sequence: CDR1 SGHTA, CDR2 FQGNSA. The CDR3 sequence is CATRRAGQPQHF. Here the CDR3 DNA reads TGTGCCACCCGACGGGCAGGGCAGCCCCAGCATTTT.

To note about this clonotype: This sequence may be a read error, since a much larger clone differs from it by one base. Here the CDR3 DNA reads TGTGCCACCAGCAGTATAGGGGAGACCCAGTACTTC. Its protein is CATSSIGETQYF. The chain carries TRBV15 and TRBJ2-5; D gene ambiguous. The CDR3 totals 12 residues. CDR1 LNHNV and CDR2 YYDKDF come from the germline V gene (reference sequence). Trimming removed 3 bases from V and 5 bases from J, with 7 bases in between.

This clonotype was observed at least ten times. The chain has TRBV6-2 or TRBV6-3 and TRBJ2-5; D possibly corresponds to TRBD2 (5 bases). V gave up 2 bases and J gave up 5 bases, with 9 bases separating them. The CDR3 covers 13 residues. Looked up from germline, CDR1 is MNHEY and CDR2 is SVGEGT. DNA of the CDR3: TGTGCCAGCAGTTACCCGGGGTTCGAGACCCAGTACTTC. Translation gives CASSYPGFETQYF.

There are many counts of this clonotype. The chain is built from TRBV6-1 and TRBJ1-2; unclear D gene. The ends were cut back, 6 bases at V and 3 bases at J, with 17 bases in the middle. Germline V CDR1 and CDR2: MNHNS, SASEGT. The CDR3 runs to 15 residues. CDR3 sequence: CASSPDLRSDYGYTF. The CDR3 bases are TGTGCCAGCAGCCCCGACCTTAGAAGTGACTATGGCTACACCTTC.

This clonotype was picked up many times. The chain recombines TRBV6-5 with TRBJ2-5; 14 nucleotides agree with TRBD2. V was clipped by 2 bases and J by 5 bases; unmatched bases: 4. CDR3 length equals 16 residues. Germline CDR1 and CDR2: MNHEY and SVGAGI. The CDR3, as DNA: TGTGCCAGCAGTTACGGGACTAGCGGGAGTCTGGAGACCCAGTACTTC. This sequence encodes CASSYGTSGSLETQYF.

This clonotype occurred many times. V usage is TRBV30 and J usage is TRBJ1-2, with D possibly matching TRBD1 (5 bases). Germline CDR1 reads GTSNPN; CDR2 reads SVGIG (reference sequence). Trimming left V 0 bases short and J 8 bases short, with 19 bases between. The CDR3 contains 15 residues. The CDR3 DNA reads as TGTGCCTGGAGTGTGTTACGTGGGACCACCGGGGGCTACACCTTC. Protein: CAWSVLRGTTGGYTF.

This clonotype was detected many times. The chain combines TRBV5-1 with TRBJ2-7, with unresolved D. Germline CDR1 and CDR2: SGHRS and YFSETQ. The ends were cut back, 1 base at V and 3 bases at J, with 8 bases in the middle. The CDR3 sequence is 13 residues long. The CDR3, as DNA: TGCGCCAGCAGCTTGTCTGGTAACTACGAGCAGTACTTC. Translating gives CASSLSGNYEQYF.

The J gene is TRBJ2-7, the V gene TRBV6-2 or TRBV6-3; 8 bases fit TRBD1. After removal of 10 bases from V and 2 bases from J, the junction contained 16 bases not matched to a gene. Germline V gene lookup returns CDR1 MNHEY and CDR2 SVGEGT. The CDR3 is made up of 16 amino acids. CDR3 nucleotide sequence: TGTGCCACTCGGGACAGGCGGTTAGATCCCCCCTACGAGCAGTACTTC. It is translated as CATRDRRLDPPYEQYF.

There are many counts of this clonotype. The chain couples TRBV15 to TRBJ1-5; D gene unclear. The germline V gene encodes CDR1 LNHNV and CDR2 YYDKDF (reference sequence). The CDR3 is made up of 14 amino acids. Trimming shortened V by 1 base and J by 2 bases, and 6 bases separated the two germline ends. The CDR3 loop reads CATSRGGRNQPQHF. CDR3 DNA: TGTGCCACCAGCAGAGGAGGGCGCAATCAGCCCCAGCATTTT.

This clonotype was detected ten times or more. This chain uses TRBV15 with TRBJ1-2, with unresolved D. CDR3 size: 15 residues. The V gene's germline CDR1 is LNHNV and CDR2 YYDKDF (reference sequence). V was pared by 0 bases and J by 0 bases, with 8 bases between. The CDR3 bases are TGTGCCACCAGCAGAGACCTCGGAGCTAACTATGGCTACACCTTC. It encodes CATSRDLGANYGYTF.

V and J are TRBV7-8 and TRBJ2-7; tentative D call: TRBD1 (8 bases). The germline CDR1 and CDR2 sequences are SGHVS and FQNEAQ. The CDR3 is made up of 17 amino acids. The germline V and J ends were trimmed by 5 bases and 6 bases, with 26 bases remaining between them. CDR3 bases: TGTGCCAGCAGCCCTTACCTGGACAGGGAGGGACACGGCGAGCAGTACTTC. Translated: CASSPYLDREGHGEQYF.

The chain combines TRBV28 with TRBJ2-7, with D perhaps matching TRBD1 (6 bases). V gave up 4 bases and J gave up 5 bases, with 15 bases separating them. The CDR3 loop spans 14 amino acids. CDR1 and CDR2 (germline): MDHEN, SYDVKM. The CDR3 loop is CASSSGRGLDEQYF. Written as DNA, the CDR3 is TGTGCCAGCAGTTCGGGCAGGGGTTTAGACGAGCAGTACTTC.

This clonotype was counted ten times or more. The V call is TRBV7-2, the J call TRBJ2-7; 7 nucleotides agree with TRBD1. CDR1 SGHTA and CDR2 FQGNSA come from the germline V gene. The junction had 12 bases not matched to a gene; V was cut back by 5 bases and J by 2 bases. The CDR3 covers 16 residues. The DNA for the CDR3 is TGTGCCAGCAGCCCCGGCCGGACAGGCCTAGCCTACGAGCAGTACTTC. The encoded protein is CASSPGRTGLAYEQYF.

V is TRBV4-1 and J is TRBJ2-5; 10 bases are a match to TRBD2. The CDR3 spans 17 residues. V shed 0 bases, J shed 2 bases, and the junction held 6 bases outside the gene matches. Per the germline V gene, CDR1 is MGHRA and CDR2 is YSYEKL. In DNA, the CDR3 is TGCGCCAGCAGCCAAGACCACGGACTAGCGGCGCAAGAGACCCAGTACTTC. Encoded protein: CASSQDHGLAAQETQYF.

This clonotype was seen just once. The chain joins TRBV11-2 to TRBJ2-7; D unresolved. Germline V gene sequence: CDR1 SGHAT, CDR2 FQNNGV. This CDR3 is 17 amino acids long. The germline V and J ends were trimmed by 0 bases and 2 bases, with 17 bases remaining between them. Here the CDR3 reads CASSLETDPRTAYEQYF. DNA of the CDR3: TGTGCCAGCAGCTTAGAGACCGATCCTAGGACCGCCTACGAGCAGTACTTC.